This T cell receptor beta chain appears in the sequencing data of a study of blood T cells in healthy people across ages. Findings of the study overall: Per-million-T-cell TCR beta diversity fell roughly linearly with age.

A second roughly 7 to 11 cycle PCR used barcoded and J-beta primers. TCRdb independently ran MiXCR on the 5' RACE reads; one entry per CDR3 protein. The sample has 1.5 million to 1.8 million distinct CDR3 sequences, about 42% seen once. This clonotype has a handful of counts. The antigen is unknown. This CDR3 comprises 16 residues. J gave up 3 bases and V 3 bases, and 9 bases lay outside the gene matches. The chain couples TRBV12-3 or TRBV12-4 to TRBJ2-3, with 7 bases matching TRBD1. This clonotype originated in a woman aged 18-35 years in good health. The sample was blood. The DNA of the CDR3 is TGTGCCAGCAGTTTCCCCGCGAGGGACAGAACAGATACGCAGTATTTT. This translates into CASSFPARDRTDTQYF.